This paragraph covers one T cell receptor (beta chain) sequence. Some clones are missing from TCRdb's copy, which holds only in-frame ones; the method was immunoSEQ multiplex PCR. The sample consists of 310,000 or so clones, approximately 90% of them appearing once. The data are from a study of blood T cell repertoires in COVID-19. Germline CDR1 is SGHRS and CDR2 is YFSETQ. The CDR3 sequence is 15 residues long. With 4 bases clipped from V and 6 bases from J, the junction kept 12 bases outside the gene matches. The chain has TRBV5-1 and TRBJ2-7, with TRBD2 matching over 8 bases. The sample was PBMCs or T cells enriched from blood (not recorded which). This TCR came from a woman in her late teens or twenties who had recovered from COVID-19. CDR3 sequence reads: CASSPRAGEPFEQYF. The CDR3 DNA reads as TGCGCCAGCAGCCCCCGAGCGGGAGAGCCCTTCGAGCAGTACTTC.